These T cell receptor beta chains were read from a single sample in a study of PD-1 blockade in classical Hodgkin lymphoma. Repertoires were generated with immunoSEQ multiplex PCR, while TCRdb's copy carries only in-frame clones and drops some. The table lists 25,000 to 35,000 clones, more than 80% of them singletons. Sequencing was performed on CD4+ T cells from blood, taken before the fourth cycle of nivolumab. The source is a human donor with classical Hodgkin lymphoma. Both conserved end residues are part of each CDR3. The order of the fields is D gene, J gene, clone size, V gene, CDR3 protein, CDR3 DNA. The D gene is left open where the match is weak. The size entry is marked missing in some rows and otherwise reads once, few, many or a size class.

d_gene: -; j_gene: TRBJ2-2; abundance: -; v_gene: TRBV11-2; CDR3aa: CASSFSGAVGGELFF; CDR3nt: TGTGCCAGCAGCTTCTCAGGGGCGGTTGGCGGGGAGCTGTTTTTT
d_gene: TRBD1; j_gene: TRBJ1-2; abundance: -; v_gene: TRBV10-2; CDR3aa: CASSESAGGSGYTF; CDR3nt: TGCGCCAGCAGTGAGTCGGCAGGGGGTAGTGGCTACACCTTC
d_gene: -; j_gene: TRBJ1-2; abundance: -; v_gene: TRBV19; CDR3aa: CASSSPTLYYGYTF; CDR3nt: TGTGCCAGTAGTAGCCCGACACTATACTATGGCTACACCTTC
d_gene: -; j_gene: TRBJ2-1; abundance: -; v_gene: TRBV10-1; CDR3aa: CASSDQGIDNEQFF; CDR3nt: TGCGCCAGCAGTGACCAGGGGATAGACAATGAGCAGTTCTTC
d_gene: -; j_gene: TRBJ1-4; abundance: -; v_gene: TRBV5-1; CDR3aa: CASSLDGPNEKLFF; CDR3nt: TGCGCCAGCAGCTTGGACGGTCCGAATGAAAAACTGTTTTTT
d_gene: TRBD1; j_gene: TRBJ1-5; abundance: -; v_gene: TRBV5-1; CDR3aa: CASSLGQGGYQPQHF; CDR3nt: TGCGCCAGCAGCTTGGGTCAGGGGGGTTATCAGCCCCAGCATTTT
d_gene: -; j_gene: TRBJ1-1; abundance: -; v_gene: TRBV7-3; CDR3aa: CASSLTGQNTEAFF; CDR3nt: TGTGCCAGCAGCTTAACGGGACAGAACACTGAAGCTTTCTTT
d_gene: -; j_gene: TRBJ2-7; abundance: -; v_gene: TRBV5-1; CDR3aa: CASSSGQGSYEQYF; CDR3nt: TGCGCCAGCAGCTCGGGACAAGGCTCCTACGAGCAGTACTTC
d_gene: -; j_gene: TRBJ2-7; abundance: once; v_gene: TRBV5-1; CDR3aa: CASSSDGAGPYEQYF; CDR3nt: TGCGCCAGCAGCTCCGATGGGGCAGGACCCTACGAGCAGTACTTC
d_gene: TRBD2; j_gene: TRBJ2-2; abundance: few; v_gene: TRBV28; CDR3aa: CASSSAGVGGELFF; CDR3nt: TGTGCCAGCAGCTCGGCGGGGGTCGGCGGGGAGCTGTTTTTT
d_gene: -; j_gene: TRBJ2-7; abundance: -; v_gene: TRBV16; CDR3aa: CASSQSGWRRATYEQYF; CDR3nt: TGTGCCAGCAGCCAATCAGGCTGGCGGAGGGCTACCTACGAGCAGTACTTC
d_gene: TRBD1; j_gene: TRBJ1-5; abundance: -; v_gene: TRBV5-1; CDR3aa: CASSLDRGSNQPQHF; CDR3nt: TGCGCCAGCAGCTTGGACAGGGGAAGCAATCAGCCCCAGCATTTT
d_gene: TRBD2; j_gene: TRBJ2-2; abundance: -; v_gene: TRBV5-1; CDR3aa: CATAGTSGTGELFF; CDR3nt: TGCGCCACCGCCGGGACTAGCGGTACCGGGGAGCTGTTTTTT
d_gene: TRBD1; j_gene: TRBJ2-7; abundance: -; v_gene: TRBV5-1; CDR3aa: CATRDSSYEQYF; CDR3nt: TGCGCCACTAGGGACAGTTCCTACGAGCAGTACTTC
d_gene: -; j_gene: TRBJ2-7; abundance: -; v_gene: TRBV27; CDR3aa: CASRGYGSYEQYF; CDR3nt: TGTGCCAGCCGGGGCTACGGGTCCTACGAGCAGTACTTC
d_gene: -; j_gene: TRBJ1-6; abundance: few; v_gene: TRBV9; CDR3aa: CASSVGTAYNSPLHF; CDR3nt: TGTGCCAGCAGCGTAGGGACAGCCTATAATTCACCCCTCCACTTT
d_gene: -; j_gene: TRBJ1-5; abundance: few; v_gene: TRBV7-9; CDR3aa: CASSLKQGWGIQPQHF; CDR3nt: TGTGCCAGCAGCCTCAAACAGGGTTGGGGGATCCAGCCCCAGCATTTT